This TCR beta chain was profiled in a study of response to subunit inactivated influenza vaccine. Study conclusions and caveats: There was a suggestion from the authors that each seasonal influenza vaccination recruits few new T cells.

This clonotype showed up just a few times. Its antigen is still unknown. TCRdb called the RT-PCR reads again in MiXCR, with one record for every CDR3 protein. The sample consists of about 700,000 distinct CDR3 sequences, 15% to 17% of them appearing once. The CDR3 loop spans 15 amino acids. Trimming removed 6 bases from V and 5 bases from J, with 17 bases in between. The sample here was PBMCs from blood, taken 12 days after vaccination. The rearrangement joins TRBV12-3 or TRBV12-4 to TRBJ2-1, with D tentatively TRBD1 or TRBD2 (5 bases each). The receptor comes from a man between 45 and 60 years old who received an inactivated influenza vaccine. CDR3 sequence: CASRNRDLAHNEQFF. CDR3 in DNA: TGTGCCAGCAGAAACCGGGACCTAGCACACAATGAGCAGTTCTTC.